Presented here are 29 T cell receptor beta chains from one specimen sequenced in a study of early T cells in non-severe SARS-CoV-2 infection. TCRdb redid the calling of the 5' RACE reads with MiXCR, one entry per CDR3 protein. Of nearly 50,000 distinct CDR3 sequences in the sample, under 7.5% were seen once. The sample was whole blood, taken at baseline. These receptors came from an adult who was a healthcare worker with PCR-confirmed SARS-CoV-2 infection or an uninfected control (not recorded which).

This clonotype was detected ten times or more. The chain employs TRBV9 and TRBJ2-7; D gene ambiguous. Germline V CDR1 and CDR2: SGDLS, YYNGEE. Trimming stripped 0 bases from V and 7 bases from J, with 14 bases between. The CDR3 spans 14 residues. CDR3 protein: CASSVGPQLTEQYF. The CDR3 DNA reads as TGTGCCAGCAGCGTAGGACCACAGTTAACGGAGCAGTACTTC.

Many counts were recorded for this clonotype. CDR3 region: CSVATSGRGETQYF. DNA of the CDR3: TGCAGCGTCGCGACTAGCGGGAGAGGAGAGACCCAGTACTTC. The genes are TRBV29-1 and TRBJ2-5; 12 nucleotides align to TRBD2. The CDR3 length is 14 residues. Looked up from germline, CDR1 is SQVTM and CDR2 is ANQGSEA. V lost 6 bases and J lost 4; bases outside the gene matches: 6.

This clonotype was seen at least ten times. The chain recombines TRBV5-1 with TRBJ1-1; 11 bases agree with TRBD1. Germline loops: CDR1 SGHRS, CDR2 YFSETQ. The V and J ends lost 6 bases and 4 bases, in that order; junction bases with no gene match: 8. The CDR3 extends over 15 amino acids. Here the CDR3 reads CASNPRDRGVTEAFF. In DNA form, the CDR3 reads TGCGCCAGCAACCCCCGGGACAGGGGGGTCACTGAAGCTTTCTTT.

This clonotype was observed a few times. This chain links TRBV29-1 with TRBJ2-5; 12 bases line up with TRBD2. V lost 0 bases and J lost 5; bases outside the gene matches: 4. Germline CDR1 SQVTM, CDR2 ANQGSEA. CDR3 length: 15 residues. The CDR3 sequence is CSVEDTSGRSETQYF. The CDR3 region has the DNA TGCAGCGTTGAAGATACTAGCGGGAGGTCGGAGACCCAGTACTTC.

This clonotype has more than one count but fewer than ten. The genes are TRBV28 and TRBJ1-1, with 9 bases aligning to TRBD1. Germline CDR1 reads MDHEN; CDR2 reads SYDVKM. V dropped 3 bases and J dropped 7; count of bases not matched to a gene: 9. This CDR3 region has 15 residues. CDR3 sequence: CASSLMGRTGVEAFF. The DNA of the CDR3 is TGTGCCAGCAGTTTGATGGGTCGGACAGGGGTTGAAGCTTTCTTT.

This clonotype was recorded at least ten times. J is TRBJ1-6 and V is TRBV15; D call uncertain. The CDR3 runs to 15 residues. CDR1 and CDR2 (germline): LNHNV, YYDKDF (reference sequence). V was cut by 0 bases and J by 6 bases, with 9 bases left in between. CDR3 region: CATSRDRTRNSPLHF. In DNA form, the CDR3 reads TGTGCCACCAGCAGAGACCGCACTCGTAATTCACCCCTCCACTTT.

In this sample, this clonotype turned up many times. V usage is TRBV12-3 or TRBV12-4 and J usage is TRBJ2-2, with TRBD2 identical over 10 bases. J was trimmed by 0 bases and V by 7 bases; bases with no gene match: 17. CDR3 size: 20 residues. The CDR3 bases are TGTGCCAGCATCGATGCCAGATCGGGACTAGCGCGCGCGAACACCGGGGAGCTGTTTTTT. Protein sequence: CASIDARSGLARANTGELFF.

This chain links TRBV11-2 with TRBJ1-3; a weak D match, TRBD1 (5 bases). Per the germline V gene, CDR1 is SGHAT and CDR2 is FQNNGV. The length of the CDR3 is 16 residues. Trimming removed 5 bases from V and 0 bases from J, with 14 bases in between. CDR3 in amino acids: CASSRWRDGSGNTIYF. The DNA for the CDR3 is TGTGCCAGCAGCCGATGGCGGGACGGCTCTGGAAACACCATATATTTT.

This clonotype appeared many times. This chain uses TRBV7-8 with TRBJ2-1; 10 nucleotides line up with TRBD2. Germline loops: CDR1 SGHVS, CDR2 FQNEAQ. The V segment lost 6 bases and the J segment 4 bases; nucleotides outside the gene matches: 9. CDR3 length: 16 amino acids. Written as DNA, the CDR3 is TGTGCCAGCAGACGACTAGCGGGCGTCTCATACAATGAGCAGTTCTTC. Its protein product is CASRRLAGVSYNEQFF.

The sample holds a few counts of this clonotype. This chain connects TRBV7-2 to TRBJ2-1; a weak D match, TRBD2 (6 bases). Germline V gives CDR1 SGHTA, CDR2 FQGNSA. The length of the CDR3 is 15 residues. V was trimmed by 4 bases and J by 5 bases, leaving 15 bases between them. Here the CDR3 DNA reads TGTGCCAGCAGCTCCCGGCTAGCGAAAAACAATGAGCAGTTCTTC. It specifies CASSSRLAKNNEQFF.

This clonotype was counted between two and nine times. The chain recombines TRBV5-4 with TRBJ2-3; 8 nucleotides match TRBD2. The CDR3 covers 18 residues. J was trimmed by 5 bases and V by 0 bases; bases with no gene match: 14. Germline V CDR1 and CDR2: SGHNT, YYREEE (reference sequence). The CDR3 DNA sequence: TGTGCCAGCAGCTTGGTTGCGGGGGGCGGGGAGCGTGGAGATACGCAGTATTTT. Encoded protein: CASSLVAGGGERGDTQYF.

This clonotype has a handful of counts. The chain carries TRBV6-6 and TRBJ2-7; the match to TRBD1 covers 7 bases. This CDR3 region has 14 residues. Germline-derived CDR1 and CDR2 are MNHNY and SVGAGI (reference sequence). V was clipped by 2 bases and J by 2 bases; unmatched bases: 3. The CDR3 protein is CASSYQGVPYEQYF. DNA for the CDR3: TGTGCCAGCAGTTACCAGGGGGTACCCTACGAGCAGTACTTC.

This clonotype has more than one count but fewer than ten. The CDR3 reads CASSPRGLYEQYF. The DNA for the CDR3 is TGTGCCAGCAGCCCCCGGGGACTATACGAGCAGTACTTC. This chain links TRBV6-5 with TRBJ2-7; 7 nucleotides line up with TRBD2. The junction had 6 bases not matched to a gene; V was cut back by 6 bases and J by 4 bases. The CDR3 length is 13 residues. CDR1 and CDR2 (germline): MNHEY, SVGAGI.

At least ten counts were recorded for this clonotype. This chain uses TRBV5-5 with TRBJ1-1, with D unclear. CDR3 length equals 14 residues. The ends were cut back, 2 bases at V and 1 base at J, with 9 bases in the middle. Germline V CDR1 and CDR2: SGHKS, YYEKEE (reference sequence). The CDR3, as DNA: TGTGCCAGCAGCTTAGATTGGGGGAACACTGAAGCTTTCTTT. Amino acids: CASSLDWGNTEAFF.

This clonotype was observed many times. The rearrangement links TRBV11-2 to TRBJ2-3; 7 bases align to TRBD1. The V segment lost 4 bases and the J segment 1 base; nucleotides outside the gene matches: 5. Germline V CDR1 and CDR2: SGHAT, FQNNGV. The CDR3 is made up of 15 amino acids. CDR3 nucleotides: TGTGCCAGCAGCTCCGAGGGACAGCGCACAGATACGCAGTATTTT. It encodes CASSSEGQRTDTQYF.

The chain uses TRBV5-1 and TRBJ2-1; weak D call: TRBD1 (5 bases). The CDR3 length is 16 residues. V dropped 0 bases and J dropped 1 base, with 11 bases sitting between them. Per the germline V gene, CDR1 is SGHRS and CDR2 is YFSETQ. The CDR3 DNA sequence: TGCGCCAGCAGCTTGGATGGCAGGGCATCCTACAATGAGCAGTTCTTC. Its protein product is CASSLDGRASYNEQFF.

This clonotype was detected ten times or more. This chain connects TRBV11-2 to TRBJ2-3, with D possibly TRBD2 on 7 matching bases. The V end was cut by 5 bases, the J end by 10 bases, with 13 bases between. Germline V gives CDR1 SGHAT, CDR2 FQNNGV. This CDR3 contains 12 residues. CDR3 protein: CASSPQGGPQYF. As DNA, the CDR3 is TGTGCCAGCAGCCCACAGGGAGGGCCGCAGTATTTT.

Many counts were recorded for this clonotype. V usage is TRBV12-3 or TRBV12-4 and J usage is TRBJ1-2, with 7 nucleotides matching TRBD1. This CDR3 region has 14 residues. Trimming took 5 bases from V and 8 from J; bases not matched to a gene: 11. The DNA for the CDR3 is TGTGCCAGCAGTCCGAGAAGACAGGGAAAGGGCTACACCTTC. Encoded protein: CASSPRRQGKGYTF.

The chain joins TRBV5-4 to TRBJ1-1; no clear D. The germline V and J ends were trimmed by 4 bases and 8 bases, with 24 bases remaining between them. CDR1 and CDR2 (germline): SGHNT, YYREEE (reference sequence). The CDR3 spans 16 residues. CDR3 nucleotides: TGTGCCAGCAGCCCCGGAGCGGGTAAAGTTGTGAGGGAAGCTTTCTTT. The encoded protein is CASSPGAGKVVREAFF.

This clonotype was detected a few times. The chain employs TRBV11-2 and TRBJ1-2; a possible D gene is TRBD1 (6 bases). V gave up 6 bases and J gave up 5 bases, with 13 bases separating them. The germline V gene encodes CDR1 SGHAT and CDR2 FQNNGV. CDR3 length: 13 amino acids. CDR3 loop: CASSSDRTYGYTF. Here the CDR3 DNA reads TGTGCCAGCAGTTCTGACAGGACGTATGGCTACACCTTC.

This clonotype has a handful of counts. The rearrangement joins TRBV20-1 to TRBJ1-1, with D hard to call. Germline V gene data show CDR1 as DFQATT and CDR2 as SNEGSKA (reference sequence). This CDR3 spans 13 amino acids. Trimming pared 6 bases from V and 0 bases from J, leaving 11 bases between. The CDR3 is CSAVPEMNTEAFF. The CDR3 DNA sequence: TGCAGTGCCGTACCTGAGATGAACACTGAAGCTTTCTTT.

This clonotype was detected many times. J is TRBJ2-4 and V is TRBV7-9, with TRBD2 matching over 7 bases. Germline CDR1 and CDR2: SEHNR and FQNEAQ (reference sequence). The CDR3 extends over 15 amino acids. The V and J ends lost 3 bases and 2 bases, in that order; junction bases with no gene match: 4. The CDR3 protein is CASSFWGGPKNIQYF. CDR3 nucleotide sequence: TGTGCCAGCAGCTTTTGGGGAGGGCCCAAAAACATTCAGTACTTC.

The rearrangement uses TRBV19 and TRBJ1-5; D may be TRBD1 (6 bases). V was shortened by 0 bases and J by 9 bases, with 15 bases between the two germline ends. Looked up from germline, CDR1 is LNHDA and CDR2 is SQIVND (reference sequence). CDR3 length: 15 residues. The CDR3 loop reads CASSIDLQGRWPQHF. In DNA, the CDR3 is TGTGCCAGTAGTATAGATCTACAGGGTAGATGGCCCCAGCATTTT.

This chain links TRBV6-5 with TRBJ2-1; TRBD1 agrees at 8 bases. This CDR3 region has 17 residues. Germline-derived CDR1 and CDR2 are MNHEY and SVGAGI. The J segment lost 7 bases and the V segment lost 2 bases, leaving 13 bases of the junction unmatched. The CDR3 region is CASSYGLPGTGLNEQFF. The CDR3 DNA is TGTGCCAGCAGTTACGGCCTTCCGGGGACAGGTTTGAATGAGCAGTTCTTC.

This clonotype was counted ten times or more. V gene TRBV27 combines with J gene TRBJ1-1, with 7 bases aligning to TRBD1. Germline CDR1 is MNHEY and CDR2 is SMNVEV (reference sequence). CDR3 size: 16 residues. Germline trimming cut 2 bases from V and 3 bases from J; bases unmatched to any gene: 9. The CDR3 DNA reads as TGTGCCAGCAGTTTAGAGGCAGGGGGATTTGACACTGAAGCTTTCTTT. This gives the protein CASSLEAGGFDTEAFF.

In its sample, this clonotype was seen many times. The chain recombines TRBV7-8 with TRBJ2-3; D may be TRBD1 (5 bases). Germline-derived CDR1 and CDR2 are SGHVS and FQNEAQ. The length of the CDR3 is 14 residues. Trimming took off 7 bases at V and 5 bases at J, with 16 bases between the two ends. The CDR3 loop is CASTQGRMGDTQYF. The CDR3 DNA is TGTGCCAGCACCCAGGGTCGAATGGGAGATACGCAGTATTTT.

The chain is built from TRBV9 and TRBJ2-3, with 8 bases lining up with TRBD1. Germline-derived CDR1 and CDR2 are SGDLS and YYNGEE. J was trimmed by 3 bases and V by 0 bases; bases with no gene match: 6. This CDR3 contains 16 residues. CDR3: CASSVAAWTGTDTQYF. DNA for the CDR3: TGTGCCAGCAGCGTAGCTGCTTGGACAGGGACAGATACGCAGTATTTT.

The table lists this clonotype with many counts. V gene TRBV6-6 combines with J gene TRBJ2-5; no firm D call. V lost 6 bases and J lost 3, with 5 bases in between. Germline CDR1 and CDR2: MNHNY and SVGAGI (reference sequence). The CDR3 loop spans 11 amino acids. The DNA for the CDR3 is TGTGCCAGCAGCCGAAAAGAGACCCAGTACTTC. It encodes CASSRKETQYF.

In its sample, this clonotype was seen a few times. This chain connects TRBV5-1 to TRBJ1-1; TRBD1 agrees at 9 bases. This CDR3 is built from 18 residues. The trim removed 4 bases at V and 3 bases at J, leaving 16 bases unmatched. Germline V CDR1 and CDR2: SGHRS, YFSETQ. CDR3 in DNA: TGCGCCAGCAGCCATATAGGGACAGGGTTTTTGGGAGACACTGAAGCTTTCTTT. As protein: CASSHIGTGFLGDTEAFF.